Reported below is one T cell receptor beta chain. Its antigen is not known. The CDR3 consists of 13 residues. Trimming stripped 0 bases from V and 6 bases from J, with 9 bases between. Germline V CDR1 and CDR2: SGHDT, YYEEEE. The PCR ran on 60 Vbeta and 13 Jbeta primers. Libraries were prepared by immunoSEQ multiplex PCR; TCRdb keeps only in-frame clonotypes and omits some of them. The sample includes 160,000 or so clones, roughly three quarters seen only once; the top ten take roughly 4.5%. This sample was taken from a study of cytomegalovirus exposure and HLA in healthy donors. As for the study in general: From about 179 million T cells, an earlier analysis saw 90 million to 130 million unique TCR beta sequences.

Study-level results: Most subjects' HLA-A and HLA-B alleles were reportedly predicted from TCR beta sequences. Three of the chains that were CMV-associated were confirmed in vitro to be specific for CMV antigens. Prior analysis indicated that the majority of TCR beta V segments exhibited productivity approximately 87% or approximately 30% of the time.

The source is a young man in good health and CMV-seropositive. The specimen was PBMCs. The chain employs TRBV5-6 and TRBJ1-2, with D perhaps matching TRBD1 (5 bases). CDR3 region: CASSLEGTHGYTF. CDR3 nucleotides: TGTGCCAGCAGCTTGGAAGGGACTCATGGCTACACCTTC. Together with reference TRBV5-6 and TRBJ1-2, the CDR3 gives the full variable domain: DAGVTQSPTHLIKTRGQQVTLRCSPKSGHDTVSWYQQALGQGPQFIFQYYEEEERQRGNFPDRFSGHQFPNYSSELNVNALLLGDSALYLCASSLEGTHGYTFGSGTRLTVV.